This is a list of T cell receptor beta chains from one sample in a study of blood T cell repertoires in COVID-19. Sequenced by immunoSEQ multiplex PCR; TCRdb stores in-frame clones only, minus some. The sample consists of about 140,000 clones, approximately 85% of them appearing once. Input material: peripheral blood. The receptor set was obtained from an elderly woman with acute or convalescent COVID-19. Both conserved end residues are part of each CDR3. Fields, in order: J gene, D gene, V gene, clone size, CDR3 protein, CDR3 DNA. The D gene is left open where the match is weak. Some rows mark clone size as missing; the rest say once, few, many or name a class of expanded clone.

>TRBJ2-5|TRBD1|TRBV5-4|.
CASSLGIPGQISETQYF
TGTGCCAGCAGCTTGGGGATACCGGGACAGATTTCAGAGACCCAGTACTTC
>TRBJ1-1|TRBD1|TRBV12-3/TRBV12-4|few
CASSSGGTEAFF
TGTGCCAGCAGTTCAGGGGGCACTGAAGCTTTCTTT
>TRBJ2-3|TRBD2|TRBV27|.
CASSDIPGLAVDTQYF
TGTGCCAGCAGTGATATTCCTGGACTAGCTGTGGATACGCAGTATTTT
>TRBJ1-2|.|TRBV10-3|few
CAIPSGVNYGYTF
TGTGCCATCCCTTCCGGGGTAAACTATGGCTACACCTTC
>TRBJ2-3|.|TRBV6-5|.
CASRTGTDTQYF
TGTGCCAGCAGGACAGGAACAGATACGCAGTATTTT
>TRBJ2-1|.|TRBV20-1|once
CSASKYNEQFF
TGCAGTGCTTCAAAATACAATGAGCAGTTCTTC
>TRBJ1-1|.|TRBV5-1|.
CASSPGGMNTEAFF
TGCGCCAGCAGCCCGGGGGGGATGAACACTGAAGCTTTCTTT
>TRBJ2-5|.|TRBV19|.
CASSVTGEGETQYF
TGTGCCAGTAGTGTAACGGGAGAAGGGGAGACCCAGTACTTC
>TRBJ2-7|TRBD1|TRBV7-9|.
CASSGPRDRGPLSHYEQYF
TGTGCCAGCAGCGGACCCCGGGACAGGGGGCCGTTGAGCCACTACGAGCAGTACTTC
>TRBJ1-2|.|TRBV5-4|.
CASSLGSAFGYTF
TGTGCCAGCAGCCTCGGGTCCGCCTTTGGCTACACCTTC
>TRBJ2-7|TRBD2|TRBV28|.
CASSFHLAGLSYEQYF
TGTGCCAGCAGTTTCCACTTAGCGGGACTCTCCTACGAGCAGTACTTC
>TRBJ2-7|.|TRBV15|.
CATSRTLSEQYF
TGTGCCACCAGCAGAACCCTAAGCGAGCAGTACTTC
>TRBJ1-2|.|TRBV28|.
CASKLGGSDYGYTF
TGTGCCAGCAAACTCGGGGGGTCCGACTATGGCTACACCTTC
>TRBJ1-5|TRBD1|TRBV4-2|many
CASSQETGIRNQPQHF
TGTGCCAGCAGCCAAGAGACAGGGATTCGCAATCAGCCCCAGCATTTT
>TRBJ2-5|.|TRBV15|.
CATSRDNSETQYF
TGTGCCACCAGCAGAGACAATAGCGAGACCCAGTACTTC
>TRBJ1-3|.|TRBV29-1|.
CSVRRDTTSSGNTIYF
TGCAGCGTTCGCCGGGACACAACCTCCTCTGGAAACACCATATATTTT
>TRBJ1-5|.|TRBV11-2|.
CASSLDIFDRGSNQPQHF
TGTGCCAGCAGCTTAGATATATTTGATCGGGGGAGCAATCAGCCCCAGCATTTT
>TRBJ1-4|TRBD1|TRBV27|.
CASSLDRANEKLFF
TGTGCCAGCAGTTTAGACAGGGCTAATGAAAAACTGTTTTTT
>TRBJ1-1|.|TRBV6-5|.
CASRAKFFGGDEAFF
TGTGCCAGCAGAGCAAAATTTTTTGGGGGGGATGAAGCTTTCTTT
>TRBJ1-6|TRBD1|TRBV28|.
CASSFLGGTGGFSPLHF
TGTGCCAGCAGTTTTCTGGGCGGGACAGGGGGCTTTTCACCCCTCCACTTT
>TRBJ2-1|TRBD1|TRBV4-1|once
CASSQKKSPGQGLHEQFF
TGCGCCAGCAGCCAAAAAAAGTCACCGGGACAGGGACTACATGAGCAGTTCTTC
>TRBJ1-1|.|TRBV10-3|.
CAISEAGRLNTEAFF
TGTGCCATCAGTGAGGCAGGCAGATTGAACACTGAAGCTTTCTTT
>TRBJ2-1|.|TRBV20-1|.
CSARNEEQFF
TGCAGTGCTAGAAACGAGGAGCAGTTCTTC
>TRBJ1-3|TRBD1|TRBV10-3|.
CAISSSDRGNTIYF
TGTGCCATCAGTTCATCGGACAGGGGAAACACCATATATTTT
>TRBJ1-1|.|TRBV3-1/TRBV3-2|once
CASSQTGFNTEAFF
TGTGCCAGCAGCCAAACAGGGTTCAACACTGAAGCTTTCTTT
>TRBJ1-6|.|TRBV18|.
CASSPRADNNSPLHF
TGTGCCAGCTCACCACGGGCAGACAATAATTCACCCCTCCACTTT
>TRBJ1-1|.|TRBV4-1|.
CATKRFAGATEAFF
TGCGCCACCAAAAGGTTCGCAGGGGCGACTGAAGCTTTCTTT
>TRBJ1-1|.|TRBV2|.
CASSVEGGTEAFF
TGTGCCAGCAGTGTAGAAGGGGGCACTGAAGCTTTCTTT
>TRBJ2-7|TRBD2|TRBV19|.
CASSGTSGGRGEQYF
TGTGCCAGTAGTGGGACTAGCGGGGGACGGGGCGAGCAGTACTTC
>TRBJ1-1|TRBD1|TRBV5-1|.
CASSRTGGNRGTEAFF
TGCGCCAGCAGCCGGACAGGGGGCAATAGAGGCACTGAAGCTTTCTTT
>TRBJ1-5|TRBD1|TRBV27|few
CASAPRPQTGGFSNQPQHF
TGTGCCAGCGCCCCCCGACCCCAGACAGGGGGCTTCAGCAATCAGCCCCAGCATTTT